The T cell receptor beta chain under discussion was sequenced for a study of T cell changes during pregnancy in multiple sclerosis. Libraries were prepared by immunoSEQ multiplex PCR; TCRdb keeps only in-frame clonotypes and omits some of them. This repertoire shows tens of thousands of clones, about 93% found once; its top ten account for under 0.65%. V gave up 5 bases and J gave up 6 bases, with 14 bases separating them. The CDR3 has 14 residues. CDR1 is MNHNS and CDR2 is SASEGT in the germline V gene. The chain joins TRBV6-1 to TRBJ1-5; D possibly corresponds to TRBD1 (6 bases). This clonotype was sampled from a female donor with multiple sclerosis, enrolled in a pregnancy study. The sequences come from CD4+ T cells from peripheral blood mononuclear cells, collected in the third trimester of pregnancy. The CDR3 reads CASSPTGFGQPQHF. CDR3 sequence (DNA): TGTGCCAGCAGTCCAACAGGGTTCGGTCAGCCCCAGCATTTT.